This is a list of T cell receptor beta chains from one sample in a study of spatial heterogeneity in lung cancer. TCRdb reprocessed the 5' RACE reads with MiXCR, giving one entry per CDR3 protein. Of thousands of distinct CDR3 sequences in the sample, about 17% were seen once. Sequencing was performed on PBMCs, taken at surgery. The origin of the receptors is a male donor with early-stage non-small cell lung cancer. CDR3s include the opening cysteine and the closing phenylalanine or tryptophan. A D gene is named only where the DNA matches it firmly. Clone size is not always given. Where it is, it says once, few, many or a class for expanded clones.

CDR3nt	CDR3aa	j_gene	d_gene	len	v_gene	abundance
TGTGCCAGCAGTTACGTGGACTACGAGCAGTACTTC	CASSYVDYEQYF	TRBJ2-7	NA	12	TRBV6-2/TRBV6-3	many
TGTGCCAGCAGTTACTCGGTTACGGGGACCGGGTCCTACGAGCAGTACTTC	CASSYSVTGTGSYEQYF	TRBJ2-7	NA	17	TRBV6-2/TRBV6-3	medium-sized
TGTGCCAGCTCACCAGCGGTGCGGGAGACCCAGTACTTC	CASSPAVRETQYF	TRBJ2-5	NA	13	TRBV18	NA
TGTGCCAGTAGTATAAGGGGGCCTAGCGGGGAAGGCGAGCAGTACTTC	CASSIRGPSGEGEQYF	TRBJ2-7	TRBD2	16	TRBV19	few
TGTGCCACCAGTGACCCGGGACAGCAGAACACCGGGGAGCTGTTTTTT	CATSDPGQQNTGELFF	TRBJ2-2	TRBD1	16	TRBV24-1	medium-sized
TGCGCCAGCAGTCAGCCCGGGACAGGGGGCGAAGATACGCAGTATTTT	CASSQPGTGGEDTQYF	TRBJ2-3	TRBD1	16	TRBV23-1	NA
TGTGCCAGCAGTTCCACAGGGGGACGGAGCAATCAGCCCCAGCATTTT	CASSSTGGRSNQPQHF	TRBJ1-5	TRBD1	16	TRBV12-3/TRBV12-4	NA
TGTGCCAGCAGTCTCTCTAGCGGCCAAGAGACCCAGTACTTC	CASSLSSGQETQYF	TRBJ2-5	TRBD2	14	TRBV6-6	many
TGTGCCAGCAGCTTAGGCCCGGGGGGGCTCCGCAATGAGCAGTTCTTC	CASSLGPGGLRNEQFF	TRBJ2-1	TRBD2	16	TRBV11-2	many
TGCGCCAGCAGCCAAAGGGCAGCCTCCACAGATACGCAGTATTTT	CASSQRAASTDTQYF	TRBJ2-3	NA	15	TRBV4-3	medium-sized
TGTGCCAGCAGAGAGGGCCTGAACACCGGGGAGCTGTTTTTT	CASREGLNTGELFF	TRBJ2-2	NA	14	TRBV5-6	NA
TGTGCCAGCAAGGAGGGCTTTAACTATGGCTACACCTTC	CASKEGFNYGYTF	TRBJ1-2	NA	13	TRBV6-6	NA
TGTGCCAGCAGCCCGGCGTTTGGTACAGGGGGACACACCGGGGAGCTGTTTTTT	CASSPAFGTGGHTGELFF	TRBJ2-2	TRBD1	18	TRBV7-6	few
TGCAGTGCTAGAGACCACAGGGGGCAGGAGACCCAGTACTTC	CSARDHRGQETQYF	TRBJ2-5	TRBD1	14	TRBV20-1	once
TGCGCCAGCAGCCAGGGACAGGGGAATTACGAGCAGTACTTC	CASSQGQGNYEQYF	TRBJ2-7	TRBD1	14	TRBV4-3	large
TGTGCCAGCAGTGAAAATGCAGGAGGAAGCACAGATACGCAGTATTTT	CASSENAGGSTDTQYF	TRBJ2-3	NA	16	TRBV2	few
TGCAGTGCTAGAGCGGGAGCGGACTTCTACAATGAGCAGTTCTTC	CSARAGADFYNEQFF	TRBJ2-1	NA	15	TRBV20-1	NA
TGTGCCAGCAGCGGAGGACAGATAAGAGAGACCCAGTACTTC	CASSGGQIRETQYF	TRBJ2-5	NA	14	TRBV7-2	NA
TGTGCCAGCAGCCAACGGACTAGCGGTAACTACGAGCAGTACTTC	CASSQRTSGNYEQYF	TRBJ2-7	TRBD2	15	TRBV3-1	many
TGTGCCAGCAGTCAAACCAATAGCGATGAGCAGTTCTTC	CASSQTNSDEQFF	TRBJ2-1	NA	13	TRBV7-9	NA
TGTGCCAGCAGTCGGGACACACAGCCCCAGCATTTT	CASSRDTQPQHF	TRBJ1-5	NA	12	TRBV2	NA
TGCGCCAGCGCTAGAACCTCTCTCTCTATGGGACGCCTCACGAACACTGAAGCTTTCTTT	CASARTSLSMGRLTNTEAFF	TRBJ1-1	NA	20	TRBV5-1	NA